This T cell receptor (beta chain) was obtained from a study of glioma-infiltrating T cells after dendritic cell vaccination. This clone appeared a single time. The PCR used 60 V beta and 13 J beta primers. Repertoires were generated with immunoSEQ multiplex PCR, while TCRdb's copy carries only in-frame clones and drops some. The table records fewer than 1,400 clones, roughly four fifths of them present only once. Germline trimming cut 2 bases from V and 6 bases from J; bases unmatched to any gene: 2. Germline V gives CDR1 SEHNR, CDR2 FQNEAQ (reference sequence). This CDR3 region has 13 residues. This sample's time point: after dendritic cell vaccination, including at tumor progression/relapse. Dendritic cells derived from monocytes and pulsed with autologous tumor lysate formed the vaccine. Only patients with spare fresh-frozen tumor and over two years of follow-up were included.

Sequences were derived from tumor tissue, sampled after dendritic cell vaccination. This TCR was recovered from a human donor with glioblastoma. The chain has TRBV7-9 and TRBJ1-2; 8 positions agree with TRBD1. The CDR3 DNA is TGTGCCAGCAGCTTATCGACAGGGGATGGCTACACCTTC. Its protein product is CASSLSTGDGYTF.